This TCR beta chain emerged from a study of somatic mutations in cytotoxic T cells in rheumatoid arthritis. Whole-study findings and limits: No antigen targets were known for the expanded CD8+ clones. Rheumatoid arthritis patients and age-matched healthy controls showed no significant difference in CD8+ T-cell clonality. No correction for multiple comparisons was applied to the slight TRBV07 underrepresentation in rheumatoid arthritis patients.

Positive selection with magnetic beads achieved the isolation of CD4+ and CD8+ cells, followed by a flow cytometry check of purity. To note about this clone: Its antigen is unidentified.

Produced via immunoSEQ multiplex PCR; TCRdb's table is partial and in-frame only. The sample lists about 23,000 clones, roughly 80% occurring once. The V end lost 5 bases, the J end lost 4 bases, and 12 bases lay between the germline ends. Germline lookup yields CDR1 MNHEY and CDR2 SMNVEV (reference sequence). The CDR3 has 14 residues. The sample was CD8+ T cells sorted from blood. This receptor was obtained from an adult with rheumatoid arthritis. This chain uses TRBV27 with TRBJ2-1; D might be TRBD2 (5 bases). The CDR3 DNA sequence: TGTGCCAGCAGTAGCGGAAGTCGATACAATGAGCAGTTCTTC. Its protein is CASSSGSRYNEQFF.